Listed here is a single T cell receptor (beta chain). Its antigen is not known. TCRdb's table, derived via immunoSEQ multiplex PCR, lists solely in-frame clones and lacks some. The sample has approximately 82,000 clones; less than 85% are singletons. This sample is part of a study of OX40 agonist ivuxolimab in advanced cancers. General study points: Normalized T-cell clonal expansion was also low in a subset of nonresponders.

The CDR3 spans 14 residues. Germline assignment: CDR1 SGHRS and CDR2 YFSETQ. The V gene end was trimmed by 8 bases and the J gene end by 3 bases; junction bases not matched to a gene: 8. The origin of this receptor is an adult with an advanced solid tumor such as melanoma, head and neck, liver or kidney cancer. The rearrangement links TRBV5-1 to TRBJ2-7; 10 positions match TRBD2. The sequencing used CD4+ or CD8+ T cells sorted from blood, collected in a trial of the OX40 agonist ivuxolimab. The CDR3 protein is CASSQRGGSYEQYF. For the CDR3, the DNA is TGCGCCAGTAGTCAGCGGGGGGGCAGCTACGAGCAGTACTTC. Combining the CDR3 with reference TRBV5-1 and TRBJ2-7 gives the whole variable domain KAGVTQTPRYLIKTRGQQVTLSCSPISGHRSVSWYQQTPGQGLQFLFEYFSETQRNKGNFPGRFSGRQFSNSRSEMNVSTLELGDSALYLCASSQRGGSYEQYFGPGTRLTVT.